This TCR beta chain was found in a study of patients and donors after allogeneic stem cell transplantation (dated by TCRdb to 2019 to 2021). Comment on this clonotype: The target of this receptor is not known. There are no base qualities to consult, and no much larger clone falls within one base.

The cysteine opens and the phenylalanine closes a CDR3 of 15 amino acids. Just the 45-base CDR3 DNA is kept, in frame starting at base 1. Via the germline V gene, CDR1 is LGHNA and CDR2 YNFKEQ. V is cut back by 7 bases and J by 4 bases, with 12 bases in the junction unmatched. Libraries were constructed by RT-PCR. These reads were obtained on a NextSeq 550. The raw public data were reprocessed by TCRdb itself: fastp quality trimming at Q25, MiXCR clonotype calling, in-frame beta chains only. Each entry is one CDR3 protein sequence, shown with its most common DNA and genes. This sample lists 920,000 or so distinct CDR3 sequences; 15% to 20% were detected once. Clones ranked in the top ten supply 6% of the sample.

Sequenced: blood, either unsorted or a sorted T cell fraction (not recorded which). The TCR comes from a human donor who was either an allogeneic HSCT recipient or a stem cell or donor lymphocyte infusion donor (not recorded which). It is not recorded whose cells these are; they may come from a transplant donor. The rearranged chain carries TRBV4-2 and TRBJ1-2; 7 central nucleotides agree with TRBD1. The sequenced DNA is TGTGCCAGCACACTCGGTCGAGGGGGCCTCTATGGCTACACCTTC. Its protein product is CASTLGRGGLYGYTF.